The clone carrying this T cell receptor (beta chain) turned up a few times. The CDR3 totals 12 residues. The V gene's germline CDR1 is SGHDT and CDR2 YYEEEE. V lost 4 bases and J lost 6, with 7 bases in between. All patients were mismatch repair deficient, assessed by either PCR or immunohistochemistry. This sample was included in a study of PD-1 blockade in mismatch repair-deficient tumors. The protocol was immunoSEQ multiplex PCR, while the TCRdb copy is restricted to in-frame clones and leaves out a portion. The sample contains under 95,000 clones, 81% of which appear only once. The TCR sequence derives from an adult with mismatch repair-deficient cancer. Sequencing used peripheral blood, obtained 12 weeks after starting pembrolizumab. This chain links TRBV5-6 with TRBJ2-2, with D unresolved. The DNA of the CDR3 is TGTGCCAGCAGCCCGGCGGCCGGGGAGCTGTTTTTT. It translates to CASSPAAGELFF.